This T cell receptor (beta chain) appears in the sequencing data of a study of T cells in Graves' hyperthyroidism and ophthalmopathy. This clonotype was found many times. Patients aged 18 to 65 had newly diagnosed hyperthyroidism that had lasted under 2 months. RNA transcripts provided the source from which TCR beta CDR3 regions were amplified. First-round RT-PCR of the TCR CDR3 relied on the HTBI primer set. TCRdb fed the multiplex PCR reads into MiXCR, producing one record per CDR3 protein. This sample has 350,000 to 450,000 distinct CDR3 sequences, with approximately 15% found just once. J was trimmed by 10 bases and V by 2 bases; bases with no gene match: 8. Looked up from germline, CDR1 is MNHEY and CDR2 is SVGEGT. This CDR3 has 16 amino acids.

The source material was blood. The receptor comes from an older woman with Graves' hyperthyroidism. The chain recombines TRBV6-2 or TRBV6-3 with TRBJ2-1; TRBD2 aligns across 13 bases. CDR3 sequence (DNA): TGTGCCAGCAGTTACGGACTAGCGGGGGCCTTTGGGGAGCAGTTCTTC. Amino acid sequence: CASSYGLAGAFGEQFF.